This TCR beta chain appears in the sequencing data of a study of blood T cell repertoires in COVID-19. Study overall: There were acute and convalescent COVID-19 samples, and they came from the United States, Italy and Spain.

Authors' analysis steps: Nucleated cell number was recorded as an estimate derived from reference gene primer amplification. Here immunoSEQ multiplex PCR was the method, and the copy in TCRdb shows in-frame clones only, minus some. Clonal size and the V and J genes are those of that table, whereas D and trimming came from the DNA. The sample comprises 100,000 to 150,000 clones, 85% of which are singletons, and about 6.2% rests with the top ten. With 4 bases removed from V and 0 bases from J, the gap between germline ends came to 15 bases. CDR1 and CDR2 from the germline V gene are KGHSH and LQKENI. This CDR3 is 16 amino acids long.

Sequenced input: peripheral blood. The chain uses TRBV18 and TRBJ1-1; D is perhaps TRBD1 (6 bases). The TCR comes from a man of 80 years or more with active or convalescent COVID-19. This CDR3 reads CASSRQPGQLNTEAFF. In DNA form, the CDR3 reads TGTGCCAGCTCACGACAGCCCGGACAGTTGAACACTGAAGCTTTCTTT.